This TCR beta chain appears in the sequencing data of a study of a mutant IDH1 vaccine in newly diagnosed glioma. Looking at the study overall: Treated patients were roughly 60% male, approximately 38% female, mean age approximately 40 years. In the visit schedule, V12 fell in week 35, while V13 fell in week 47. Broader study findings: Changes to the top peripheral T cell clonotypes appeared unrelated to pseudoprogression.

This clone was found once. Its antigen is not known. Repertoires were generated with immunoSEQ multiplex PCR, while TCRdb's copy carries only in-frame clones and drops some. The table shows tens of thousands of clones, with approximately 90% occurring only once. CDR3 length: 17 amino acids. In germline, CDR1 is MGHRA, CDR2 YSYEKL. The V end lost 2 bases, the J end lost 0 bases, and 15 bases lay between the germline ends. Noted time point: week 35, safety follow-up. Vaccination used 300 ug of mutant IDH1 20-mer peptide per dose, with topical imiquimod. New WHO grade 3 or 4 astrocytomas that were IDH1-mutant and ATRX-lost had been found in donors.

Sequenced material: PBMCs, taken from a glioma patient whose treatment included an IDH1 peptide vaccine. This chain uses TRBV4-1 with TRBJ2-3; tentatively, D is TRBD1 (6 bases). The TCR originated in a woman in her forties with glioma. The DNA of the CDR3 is TGCGCCAGCAGCCAACCCCGAAAGGGGGTTAGCACAGATACGCAGTATTTT. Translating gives CASSQPRKGVSTDTQYF.